One sample yielded the 16 T cell receptor beta chains listed below, sequenced in a study of OX40 agonist ivuxolimab in advanced cancers. Produced via immunoSEQ multiplex PCR; TCRdb's table is partial and in-frame only. In the table there are tens of thousands of clones, approximately 80% of which are singletons. The sample consisted of CD4+ or CD8+ T cells sorted from blood, taken in a trial of the OX40 agonist ivuxolimab. These receptors all stem from an adult with an advanced solid tumor such as melanoma, head and neck, liver or kidney cancer.

The chain is built from TRBV28 and TRBJ2-3, with D hard to call. CDR3 size: 13 residues. The germline V and J ends were trimmed by 3 bases and 2 bases, with 6 bases remaining between them. Germline CDR1 and CDR2: MDHEN and SYDVKM. CDR3 coding DNA: TGTGCCAGCAGTTTTGCGAACACAGATACGCAGTATTTT. Protein sequence: CASSFANTDTQYF.

This chain connects TRBV2 to TRBJ2-3, with D possibly being TRBD2 (6 bases). This CDR3 is 15 amino acids long. The germline V gene has CDR1 SNHLY and CDR2 FYNNEI. Trimming left V 6 bases short and J 1 base short, with 14 bases between. CDR3 sequence (DNA): TGTGCCAGCAGAGAATGGGGGGACCGCACAGATACGCAGTATTTT. As protein: CASREWGDRTDTQYF. The full variable domain, in which reference TRBV2 and TRBJ2-3 provide the parts outside the CDR3, is EPEVTQTPSHQVTQMGQEVILRCVPISNHLYFYWYRQILGQKVEFLVSFYNNEISEKSEIFDDQFSVERPDGSNFTLKIRSTKLEDSAMYFCASREWGDRTDTQYFGPGTRLTVL.

Only one count was recorded for this clone. The gene calls are TRBV6-6 and TRBJ2-6; no firm D call. Between the trimmed V and J ends, which lost 5 bases and 0 bases, there was a span of 8 bases. Germline V gene sequence: CDR1 MNHNY, CDR2 SVGAGI (reference sequence). The CDR3 contains 15 residues. CDR3 amino acids: CASSTDRSGANVLTF. The CDR3 nucleotides are TGTGCCAGCAGTACAGACCGCTCTGGGGCCAACGTCCTGACTTTC.

V usage is TRBV28 and J usage is TRBJ1-4; tentatively, D is TRBD1 (5 bases). The length of the CDR3 is 15 residues. Trimming took off 5 bases at V and 10 bases at J, with 20 bases between the two ends. The germline CDR1 and CDR2 sequences are MDHEN and SYDVKM. CDR3 DNA: TGTGCCAGCAGTCCTATAGGAGGGGAGTACGGAAAACTGTTTTTT. Translation gives CASSPIGGEYGKLFF.

This rearrangement joins TRBV6-6 to TRBJ1-6; D is undetermined. V was clipped by 10 bases and J by 6 bases, with 16 bases between them. Looked up from germline, CDR1 is MNHNY and CDR2 is SVGAGI (reference sequence). CDR3 length equals 14 residues. The CDR3 sequence is CATASSSGNSPLHF. The CDR3 nucleotides read TGTGCCACCGCATCGAGTAGTGGTAATTCACCCCTCCACTTT.

This clone is deemed medium-sized. The chain employs TRBV5-4 and TRBJ1-1, with D uncertain. Germline-derived CDR1 and CDR2 are SGHNT and YYREEE (reference sequence). This CDR3 comprises 14 residues. V dropped 4 bases and J dropped 1 base, with 11 bases sitting between them. The CDR3, as DNA: TGTGCCAGCAGCCCCCGGACGGAGAACACTGAAGCTTTCTTT. Its translation is CASSPRTENTEAFF.

The chain combines TRBV27 with TRBJ2-7, with 9 bases that match TRBD1. After removal of 2 bases from V and 2 bases from J, the junction contained 7 bases not matched to a gene. Germline lookup yields CDR1 MNHEY and CDR2 SMNVEV (reference sequence). This CDR3 contains 16 residues. The CDR3 sequence: CASSLRVGTGTYEQYF. DNA for the CDR3: TGTGCCAGCAGTTTAAGGGTCGGGACAGGGACCTACGAGCAGTACTTC.

The chain uses TRBV10-3 and TRBJ2-1, with 13 bases aligning to TRBD2. CDR1 and CDR2 (germline): ENHRY, SYGVKD. V trimming: 1 base; J trimming: 4 bases; junction bases outside the gene matches: 13. The CDR3 length is 20 residues. CDR3 coding DNA: TGTGCCATCAGTGAGTATTGGACTAGCGGGAGTACCCCGAGTTACAATGAGCAGTTCTTC. Encoded protein: CAISEYWTSGSTPSYNEQFF.

The V call is TRBV30, the J call TRBJ1-2; no clear D. The length of the CDR3 is 15 residues. The germline CDR1 and CDR2 sequences are GTSNPN and SVGIG (reference sequence). The V gene lost 2 bases and the J gene lost 3 bases, with 16 bases spanning the gap. CDR3 in amino acids: CAWSPGYDGDYGYTF. CDR3 bases: TGTGCCTGGAGTCCTGGTTACGACGGGGACTATGGCTACACCTTC.

This clone was counted between two and nine times. The chain is built from TRBV18 and TRBJ2-5; D is unresolved. The CDR3 covers 13 residues. Trimming stripped 3 bases from V and 2 bases from J, with 7 bases between. Germline-derived CDR1 and CDR2 are KGHSH and LQKENI. The CDR3 DNA reads as TGTGCCAGCTCACCGAACTCGCAAGAGACCCAGTACTTC. It yields the protein CASSPNSQETQYF.

CDR3 protein: CATGGPSNQPQHF. The DNA of the CDR3 is TGTGCCACCGGGGGACCGAGCAATCAGCCCCAGCATTTT. The rearrangement uses TRBV19 and TRBJ1-5, with a possible D match to TRBD1 (5 bases). The ends were cut back, 10 bases at V and 1 base at J, with 11 bases in the middle. This CDR3 has 13 amino acids. The germline V gene encodes CDR1 LNHDA and CDR2 SQIVND (reference sequence).

The chain carries TRBV18 and TRBJ2-7; 8 nucleotides line up with TRBD1. V shed 2 bases, J shed 6 bases, and the junction held 12 bases outside the gene matches. Germline CDR1 reads KGHSH; CDR2 reads LQKENI. This CDR3 has 16 amino acids. The CDR3 DNA follows: TGTGCCAGCTCACCATATTTGACAGGGGCTGTTTCCGAGCAGTACTTC. It translates to CASSPYLTGAVSEQYF.

The rearrangement uses TRBV2 and TRBJ1-1, with D possibly TRBD1 on 5 matching bases. V gave up 3 bases and J gave up 4 bases, with 6 bases separating them. Germline V gene lookup returns CDR1 SNHLY and CDR2 FYNNEI. The CDR3 has 12 residues. In DNA, the CDR3 is TGTGCCAGCAGTGATGACAGCACTGAAGCTTTCTTT. It yields the protein CASSDDSTEAFF.

The CDR3 coding sequence is TGTGCCAGCAGCAGGGGGACTTTGCAAGAGACCCAGTACTTC. Protein product: CASSRGTLQETQYF. J is TRBJ2-5 and V is TRBV5-8; D is possibly TRBD1 or TRBD2 (6 bases each). From germline, CDR1 is SGHTS and CDR2 YDEGEE. The CDR3 is 14 amino acids. Between the trimmed V and J ends, which lost 4 bases and 2 bases, there was a span of 12 bases.

This clone was detected a few times. CDR3 sequence: CASSYRWQGDEQFF. CDR3 sequence (DNA): TGTGCCAGCAGTTACAGGTGGCAAGGGGATGAGCAGTTCTTC. The V call is TRBV6-5, the J call TRBJ2-1, with D perhaps TRBD1 (5 bases). This CDR3 is 14 amino acids long. Trimming shortened V by 2 bases and J by 8 bases, and 13 bases separated the two germline ends. The germline V gene has CDR1 MNHEY and CDR2 SVGAGI.

The genes are TRBV16 and TRBJ1-1; D not resolved. V was shortened by 1 base and J by 0 bases, with 9 bases between the two germline ends. The germline gives CDR1 KGHSY, CDR2 FQNENV. This CDR3 is 15 amino acids long. CDR3 region: CASSQLTGMNTEAFF. The CDR3 bases are TGTGCCAGCAGCCAATTAACGGGGATGAACACTGAAGCTTTCTTT.